This entry concerns a single T cell receptor beta chain. Its target is not known. This sample is part of a study of T cells in Graves' hyperthyroidism and ophthalmopathy. Points from the study as a whole: The model identified upcoming ophthalmopathy a median around 7.1 months ahead of onset.

The length of the CDR3 is 14 residues. From germline, CDR1 is DFQATT and CDR2 SNEGSKA (reference sequence). The source material, RNA transcripts, was used to amplify TCR beta CDR3 regions. When the TCR CDR3 underwent first-round RT-PCR, the HTBI primer set was used. From the multiplex PCR reads, TCRdb called clonotypes with MiXCR, one entry per CDR3 protein. Found here are hundreds of thousands of distinct CDR3 sequences, less than 30% of them singletons; the top ten hold 20% to 30%. Sequenced: blood. This rearrangement joins TRBV20-1 to TRBJ2-7, with TRBD2 matching over 11 bases. This sequence was found in a man in his forties with Graves' hyperthyroidism that later progressed to Graves' ophthalmopathy. The CDR3 region is CSGTSGKSGYEQYF. The DNA for the CDR3 is TGCAGCGGGACTAGCGGCAAAAGCGGCTACGAGCAGTACTTC.